This entry lists 18 T cell receptor beta chains sequenced from one sample in a study of T cells in Graves' hyperthyroidism and ophthalmopathy (dated by TCRdb to the late 2010s). The library came from multiplex PCR. Sequenced on an Illumina HiSeq 2000. The TCR beta CDR3 regions were amplified from RNA transcripts. For the first round of RT-PCR on the TCR CDR3, the HTBI primer set was used together with the Qiagen OneStep RT-PCR kit. TCRdb cleaned the public reads at Q25 with fastp, built clones with MiXCR and kept in-frame beta chains. Rows merge per CDR3 protein into single entries with the most common DNA and genes. Within this sample are around 260,000 distinct CDR3 sequences, with under 30% of them counted one time only. The ten largest clones capture roughly a quarter of the sample. Sequenced sample: blood. The receptors here all came from a man aged 35-49 years with Graves' hyperthyroidism that later progressed to Graves' ophthalmopathy.

At least ten counts were recorded for this clonotype. The J gene is TRBJ2-7, the V gene TRBV19; TRBD1 agrees at 8 bases. Germline V gives CDR1 LNHDA, CDR2 SQIVND (reference sequence). CDR3 length: 13 residues. The V segment lost 4 bases and the J segment 5 bases; nucleotides outside the gene matches: 4. CDR3 loop: CASSSQGAHEQYF. The CDR3 nucleotides read TGTGCCAGTAGTAGTCAGGGGGCCCACGAGCAGTACTTC. Combining the CDR3 with reference TRBV19 and TRBJ2-7 gives the whole variable domain DGGITQSPKYLFRKEGQNVTLSCEQNLNHDAMYWYRQDPGQGLRLIYYSQIVNDFQKGDIAEGYSVSREKKESFPLTVTSAQKNPTAFYLCASSSQGAHEQYFGPGTRLTVT.

The chain couples TRBV24-1 to TRBJ2-2; D ambiguous. CDR3 length equals 13 residues. Per germline, CDR1 KGHDR and CDR2 SFDVKD. V dropped 0 bases and J dropped 6 bases, with 4 bases sitting between them. The DNA of the CDR3 is TGTGCCACCAGTGATTTGGTCCCCGGGGAGCTGTTTTTT. This translates into CATSDLVPGELFF.

This clonotype has ten or more counts. V is TRBV20-1 and J is TRBJ2-5; D possibly corresponds to TRBD2 (6 bases). Germline V lookup: CDR1 DFQATT, CDR2 SNEGSKA (reference sequence). The CDR3 spans 12 residues. V lost 6 bases and J 4 bases, leaving 12 bases between the germline ends. The CDR3 is CSAHDSGETQYF. For the CDR3, the DNA is TGCAGTGCCCACGATAGCGGAGAGACCCAGTACTTC.

This clonotype came up many times. The chain combines TRBV11-2 with TRBJ2-3; D may be TRBD1 or TRBD2 (5 bases each). Germline V gene lookup returns CDR1 SGHAT and CDR2 FQNNGV. V lost 5 bases and J lost 4, with 16 bases in between. The CDR3 length is 15 residues. The chain's CDR3 is CASSVNGATADTQYF. CDR3 bases: TGTGCCAGCAGCGTGAACGGGGCCACGGCAGATACGCAGTATTTT. Drawing the rest from reference TRBV11-2 and TRBJ2-3, the complete variable domain is EAGVAQSPRYKIIEKRQSVAFWCNPISGHATLYWYQQILGQGPKLLIQFQNNGVVDDSQLPKDRFSAERLKGVDSTLKIQPAKLEDSAVYLCASSVNGATADTQYFGPGTRLTVL.

This clonotype was found many times. V is TRBV5-5 and J is TRBJ1-2, with TRBD1 matching over 12 bases. V lost 3 bases and J lost 7; bases outside the gene matches: 7. This CDR3 is built from 15 residues. Germline assignment: CDR1 SGHKS and CDR2 YYEKEE (reference sequence). CDR3: CASSWTGTGGGGYTF. CDR3 nucleotides: TGTGCCAGCAGCTGGACCGGGACAGGGGGCGGTGGCTACACCTTC.

This clonotype was seen more than once but under ten times. CDR3 bases: TGTGCCAGCAGTTTGGTCCAGGCGTGGACCGGGGAGCTGTTTTTT. Residues: CASSLVQAWTGELFF. This chain uses TRBV12-3 or TRBV12-4 with TRBJ2-2; unclear D gene. The CDR3 is 15 residues long. Deletions cut 3 bases from V and 5 bases from J, with 13 bases between.

This clonotype was seen a few times. The chain links TRBV29-1 to TRBJ2-7; D is tentatively TRBD1 or TRBD2 (6 bases each). The germline gives CDR1 SQVTM, CDR2 ANQGSEA. V was pared by 3 bases and J by 6 bases, with 12 bases between. There are 12 residues in the CDR3. The CDR3 sequence is CSVDRGPGEQYF. The CDR3 DNA is TGCAGCGTTGACCGGGGGCCAGGCGAGCAGTACTTC.

Ten or more counts support this clonotype. The rearrangement uses TRBV4-2 and TRBJ1-2; D might be TRBD1 (6 bases). The CDR3 length is 15 residues. V was trimmed by 3 bases and J by 8 bases, leaving 19 bases between them. Per the germline V gene, CDR1 is LGHNA and CDR2 is YNFKEQ. In DNA form, the CDR3 reads TGTGCCAGCAGCCATTTACAGGGACAAAAGGGAGGCTACACCTTC. Protein product: CASSHLQGQKGGYTF.

This clonotype was counted ten times or more. The V call is TRBV19, the J call TRBJ2-2; TRBD2 agrees at 12 bases. Germline V gene data show CDR1 as LNHDA and CDR2 as SQIVND (reference sequence). V trimming: 6 bases; J trimming: 5 bases; junction bases outside the gene matches: 7. CDR3 length equals 16 residues. The CDR3 loop reads CASRVATSGRTGELFF. The CDR3 DNA follows: TGTGCCAGTAGGGTCGCGACTAGCGGGAGAACCGGGGAGCTGTTTTTT.

The table lists this clonotype with many counts. The rearrangement uses TRBV4-1 and TRBJ1-1; D gene uncertain. Trimming took 4 bases from V and 6 from J, leaving 12 bases between them. The CDR3 sequence is 13 residues long. Germline CDR1 and CDR2: MGHRA and YSYEKL. In nucleotides, the CDR3 is TGCGCCAGCAGCCCTTCAGGTTCCCCTGAAGCTTTCTTT. The encoded protein is CASSPSGSPEAFF.

The chain uses TRBV7-1 and TRBJ1-2; TRBD1 is a possible D gene (6 bases). TRBV7-1 is sorted into the ORF group, with uncertain function. The CDR3 has 13 amino acids. V lost 2 bases to trimming and J lost 8 bases, with 12 bases between them. As DNA, the CDR3 is TGTGCCAGCAGCTCATACAGGGCAGAGGGCTACACCTTC. Its translation is CASSSYRAEGYTF.

This clonotype was counted many times. The V call is TRBV27, the J call TRBJ2-7; 8 bases match TRBD1. The CDR3 has 14 residues. J was trimmed by 1 base and V by 5 bases; bases with no gene match: 4. Per the germline V gene, CDR1 is MNHEY and CDR2 is SMNVEV (reference sequence). CDR3 region: CASSPGQASYEQYF. The DNA of the CDR3 is TGTGCCAGCAGTCCGGGACAGGCTTCCTACGAGCAGTACTTC.

The chain is built from TRBV18 and TRBJ2-4; 8 nucleotides agree with TRBD2. The germline V gene encodes CDR1 KGHSH and CDR2 LQKENI. CDR3 length: 15 residues. V was clipped by 3 bases and J by 0 bases; unmatched bases: 1. The CDR3 region has the DNA TGTGCCAGCTCACCTAGCGGGATAGCCAAAAACATTCAGTACTTC. Translation gives CASSPSGIAKNIQYF.

This clonotype was seen at least ten times. The chain couples TRBV13 to TRBJ1-1; D is unclear. Germline CDR1 and CDR2: PRHDT and FYEKMQ (reference sequence). V lost 6 bases to trimming and J lost 1 base, with 9 bases between them. This CDR3 is built from 13 residues. The CDR3 DNA reads as TGTGCCAGCAGACGAGACGGGAACACTGAAGCTTTCTTT. It yields the protein CASRRDGNTEAFF.

This clonotype was seen once. This chain links TRBV20-1 with TRBJ2-7; 8 bases are shared with TRBD1. CDR1 is DFQATT and CDR2 is SNEGSKA in the germline V gene (reference sequence). The CDR3 is 16 amino acids. J was trimmed by 2 bases and V by 0 bases; bases with no gene match: 9. The CDR3 reads CSARDLRGQEAYEQYF. CDR3 DNA: TGCAGTGCTAGAGATCTCAGGGGACAGGAGGCCTACGAGCAGTACTTC.

This clonotype occurred many times. The chain employs TRBV6-2 or TRBV6-3 and TRBJ1-5, with no clear D. Germline CDR1 is MNHEY and CDR2 is SVGEGT. The CDR3 spans 14 residues. Trimming took off 1 base at V and 7 bases at J, with 11 bases between the two ends. The CDR3 region is CASSYLGLGQPQHF. In DNA, the CDR3 is TGTGCCAGCAGTTACTTGGGGTTGGGACAGCCCCAGCATTTT.

This clonotype was observed many times. The gene calls are TRBV12-5 and TRBJ2-3; no definite D call. Trimming shortened V by 0 bases and J by 0 bases, and 4 bases separated the two germline ends. Germline CDR1 LGHNT, CDR2 FRNRAP. The CDR3 loop spans 14 amino acids. This CDR3 is CASGLVSSTDTQYF. The CDR3 DNA reads as TGTGCTAGTGGTTTGGTAAGCAGCACAGATACGCAGTATTTT.

The sample holds many counts of this clonotype. This chain joins TRBV29-1 and TRBJ1-2; 9 bases match TRBD1. This CDR3 region has 14 residues. Germline V gene lookup returns CDR1 SQVTM and CDR2 ANQGSEA. V lost 7 bases, J lost 8 bases, and 14 bases stayed unmatched. The CDR3 nucleotides are TGCAGCGCCACTGCGCTACGACAGGGGGGGGGCTACACCTTC. It translates to CSATALRQGGGYTF.